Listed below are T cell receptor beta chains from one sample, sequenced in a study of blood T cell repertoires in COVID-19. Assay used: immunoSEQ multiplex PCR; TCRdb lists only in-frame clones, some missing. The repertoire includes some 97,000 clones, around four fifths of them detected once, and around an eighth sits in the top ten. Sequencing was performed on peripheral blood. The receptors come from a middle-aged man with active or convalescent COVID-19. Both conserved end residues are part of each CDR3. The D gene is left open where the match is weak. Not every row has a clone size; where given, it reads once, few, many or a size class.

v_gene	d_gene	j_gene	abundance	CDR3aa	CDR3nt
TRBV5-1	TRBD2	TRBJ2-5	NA	CASSPGTSGSQTQYF	TGCGCCAGCAGCCCGGGGACTAGCGGGAGCCAGACCCAGTACTTC
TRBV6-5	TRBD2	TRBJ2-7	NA	CATTSGTGRGEQYF	TGTGCCACCACTAGCGGGACGGGCCGGGGAGAGCAGTACTTC
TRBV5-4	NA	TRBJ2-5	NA	CASSLASFETQYF	TGTGCCAGCAGCTTGGCCAGTTTTGAGACCCAGTACTTC
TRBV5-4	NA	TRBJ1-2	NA	CASSFDSSYGYTF	TGTGCCAGCAGCTTTGACAGCTCCTATGGCTACACCTTC
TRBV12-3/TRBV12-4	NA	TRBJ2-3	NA	CASRSREADTQYF	TGTGCCAGCCGTTCGAGGGAGGCAGATACGCAGTATTTT
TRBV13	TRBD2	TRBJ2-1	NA	CASSLPGLAGFNEQFF	TGTGCCAGCAGCTTACCCGGACTAGCGGGATTTAATGAGCAGTTCTTC
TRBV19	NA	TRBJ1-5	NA	CASSMDRGGSQPQHF	TGTGCCAGTAGTATGGATAGGGGGGGTAGTCAGCCCCAGCATTTT
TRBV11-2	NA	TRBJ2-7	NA	CASSLEGDTSSYEQYF	TGTGCCAGCAGCTTAGAGGGGGACACCAGCTCCTACGAGCAGTACTTC
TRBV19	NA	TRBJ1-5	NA	CASTETIGSPGNQPQHF	TGTGCCAGTACCGAAACTATCGGCTCACCTGGCAATCAGCCCCAGCATTTT
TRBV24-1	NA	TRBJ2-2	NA	CATSDLRGRNTGELFF	TGTGCCACCAGTGATCTTAGGGGGAGGAACACCGGGGAGCTGTTTTTT
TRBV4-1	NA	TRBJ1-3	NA	CASSQSGGETGNTIYF	TGCGCCAGCAGCCAGAGCGGGGGAGAAACTGGAAACACCATATATTTT
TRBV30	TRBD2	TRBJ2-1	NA	CAWSPGTSGSVFYNEQFF	TGTGCCTGGAGCCCCGGGACTAGCGGGAGTGTCTTCTACAATGAGCAGTTCTTC
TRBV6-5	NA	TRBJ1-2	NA	CASSLEGYGYTF	TGTGCCAGCAGCTTAGAGGGATATGGCTACACCTTC
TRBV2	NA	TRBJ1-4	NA	CACGQNHATNEKLFF	TGTGCCTGCGGACAGAACCACGCAACTAATGAAAAACTGTTTTTT
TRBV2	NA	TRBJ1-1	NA	CASRRELNTEAFF	TGTGCCAGCAGGAGGGAGCTTAACACTGAAGCTTTCTTT
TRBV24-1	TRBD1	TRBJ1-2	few	CATSGRDDRAGYTF	TGTGCCACCAGTGGTCGCGACGACAGGGCCGGCTACACCTTC
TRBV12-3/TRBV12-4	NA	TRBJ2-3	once	CASSSEQRDTQYF	TGTGCCAGCAGTTCTGAACAGAGAGATACGCAGTATTTT
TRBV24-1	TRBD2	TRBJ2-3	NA	CATSDIAGGSTDTQYF	TGTGCCACCAGTGATATAGCGGGAGGGTCCACAGATACGCAGTATTTT
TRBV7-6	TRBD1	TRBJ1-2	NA	CASSRGQGLSYGYTF	TGTGCCAGCAGCAGGGGACAGGGACTTTCCTATGGCTACACCTTC
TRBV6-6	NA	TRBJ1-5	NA	CASTDPHGSQPQHF	TGTGCCAGTACTGATCCCCATGGTAGTCAGCCCCAGCATTTT
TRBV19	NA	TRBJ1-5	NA	CASSIRGGSNQPQHF	TGTGCCAGTAGTATACGCGGGGGGAGCAATCAGCCCCAGCATTTT
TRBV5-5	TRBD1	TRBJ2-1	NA	CASSYPTPGQGDVNGNEQFF	TGTGCCAGCAGCTACCCGACACCGGGACAGGGCGATGTTAACGGGAATGAGCAGTTCTTC
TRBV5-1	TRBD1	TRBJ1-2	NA	CASGPGQGVNNYGYTF	TGCGCCAGCGGACCGGGACAGGGGGTGAACAACTATGGCTACACCTTC
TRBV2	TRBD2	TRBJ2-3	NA	CASSEWAGGGDTQYF	TGTGCCAGCAGTGAATGGGCGGGAGGGGGTGATACGCAGTATTTT
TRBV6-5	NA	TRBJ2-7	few	CASSYQSVGYEQYF	TGTGCCAGCAGTTACCAAAGCGTCGGCTACGAGCAGTACTTC
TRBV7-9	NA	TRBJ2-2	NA	CASSLGGDSRGGELFF	TGTGCCAGCAGCTTAGGTGGGGACTCCCGAGGCGGGGAGCTGTTTTTT
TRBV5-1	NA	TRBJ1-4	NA	CASSFMGRTLEKLFF	TGCGCCAGCAGCTTTATGGGGCGGACATTGGAAAAACTGTTTTTT
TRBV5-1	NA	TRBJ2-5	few	CASRVGLSETQYF	TGCGCCAGCAGGGTAGGACTATCAGAGACCCAGTACTTC
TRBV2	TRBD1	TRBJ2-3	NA	CASSEDRGMTDTQYF	TGTGCCAGCAGTGAAGACAGGGGTATGACAGATACGCAGTATTTT
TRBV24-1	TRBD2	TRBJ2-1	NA	CATSDPGLADYNEQFF	TGTGCCACCAGTGACCCGGGACTAGCTGATTACAATGAGCAGTTCTTC
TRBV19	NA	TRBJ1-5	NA	CASSMSGALFDNQPQHF	TGTGCCAGTAGTATGAGCGGGGCATTGTTTGACAATCAGCCCCAGCATTTT
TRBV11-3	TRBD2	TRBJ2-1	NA	CASSSGEGSGRENYNEQFF	TGTGCCAGCAGCTCCGGAGAAGGTAGCGGGAGGGAAAACTACAATGAGCAGTTCTTC
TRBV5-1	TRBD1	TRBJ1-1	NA	CASSGSGTGGSEAFF	TGCGCCAGCAGCGGATCCGGGACAGGGGGCTCTGAAGCTTTCTTT
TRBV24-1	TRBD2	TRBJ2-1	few	CATSWGLAGNNEQFF	TGTGCCACCAGTTGGGGACTAGCCGGAAACAATGAGCAGTTCTTC
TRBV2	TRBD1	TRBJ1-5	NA	CASRGTGNQPQHF	TGTGCCAGCAGGGGGACAGGCAATCAGCCCCAGCATTTT
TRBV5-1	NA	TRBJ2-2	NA	CASSSTEHTGELFF	TGCGCCAGCAGCTCGACAGAGCACACCGGGGAGCTGTTTTTT
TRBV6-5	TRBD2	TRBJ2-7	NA	CASSRAGENSYEQYF	TGTGCCAGCTCTAGGGCGGGGGAGAACTCCTACGAGCAGTACTTC
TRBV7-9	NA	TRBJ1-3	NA	CASKTGSGNTIYF	TGTGCCAGCAAAACAGGATCTGGAAACACCATATATTTT
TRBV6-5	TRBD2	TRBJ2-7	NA	CASKRTSGSDEQYF	TGTGCCAGCAAACGGACTAGCGGGAGTGATGAGCAGTACTTC
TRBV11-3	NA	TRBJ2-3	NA	CASSLEPRTQYF	TGTGCCAGCAGCTTAGAACCTAGGACGCAGTATTTT
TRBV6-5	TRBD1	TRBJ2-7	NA	CASDRESYEQYF	TGTGCTTCGGACAGGGAATCCTACGAGCAGTACTTC
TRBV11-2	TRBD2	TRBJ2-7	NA	CASSFLSGDYEQYF	TGTGCCAGCAGCTTCTTAAGCGGGGACTACGAGCAGTACTTC
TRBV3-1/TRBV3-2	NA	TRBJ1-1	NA	CASSQGSGETEAFF	TGTGCCAGCAGCCAAGGTTCCGGGGAAACTGAAGCTTTCTTT
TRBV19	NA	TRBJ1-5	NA	CASSILDSYSNQPQHF	TGTGCCAGTAGTATACTGGACAGTTATAGCAATCAGCCCCAGCATTTT
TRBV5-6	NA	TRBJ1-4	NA	CASSPGWGLDEKLFF	TGTGCCAGCAGCCCGGGGTGGGGACTGGATGAAAAACTGTTTTTT
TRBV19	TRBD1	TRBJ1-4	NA	CASSSGQATNEKLFF	TGTGCCAGTAGTAGTGGACAGGCAACTAATGAAAAACTGTTTTTT
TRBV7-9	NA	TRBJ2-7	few	CASSLATPLYEQYF	TGTGCCAGCAGCTTAGCAACACCATTGTACGAGCAGTACTTC
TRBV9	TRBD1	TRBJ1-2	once	CASSPRTGDYGYTF	TGTGCCAGCAGCCCCCGGACAGGAGACTATGGCTACACCTTC